This TCR beta chain was sequenced for a study of blood T cell repertoires in COVID-19. Study at large: Specimens from acute and convalescent COVID-19 originated in the United States, Italy and Spain. T cells, B-cell-depleted T cells, or PBMCs supplied cDNA or gDNA.

In the source study's methods: Amplified reference gene primers provided the basis for estimating nucleated cell counts. Repertoires were generated with immunoSEQ multiplex PCR, while TCRdb's copy carries only in-frame clones and drops some. The V and J calls and the clone size are those of that table, but D and trimming were determined from the DNA. This sample has roughly 200,000 clones, with 75% to 90% found just once. The CDR3 runs 12 residues. The germline CDR1 and CDR2 sequences are MDHEN and SYDVKM. Trimming cost V 3 bases and J 2 bases, with 3 bases left between them. This chain joins TRBV28 and TRBJ2-3; no clear D. Sequencing used peripheral blood. The sequence was obtained from a man aged 55 to 70 with acute or convalescent COVID-19. The DNA of the CDR3 is TGTGCCAGCAGTTTTTACACAGATACGCAGTATTTT. Translation: CASSFYTDTQYF. Looking up the rest from reference TRBV28 and TRBJ2-3 gives the full variable domain: DVKVTQSSRYLVKRTGEKVFLECVQDMDHENMFWYRQDPGLGLRLIYFSYDVKMKEKGDIPEGYSVSREKKERFSLILESASTNQTSMYLCASSFYTDTQYFGPGTRLTVL.